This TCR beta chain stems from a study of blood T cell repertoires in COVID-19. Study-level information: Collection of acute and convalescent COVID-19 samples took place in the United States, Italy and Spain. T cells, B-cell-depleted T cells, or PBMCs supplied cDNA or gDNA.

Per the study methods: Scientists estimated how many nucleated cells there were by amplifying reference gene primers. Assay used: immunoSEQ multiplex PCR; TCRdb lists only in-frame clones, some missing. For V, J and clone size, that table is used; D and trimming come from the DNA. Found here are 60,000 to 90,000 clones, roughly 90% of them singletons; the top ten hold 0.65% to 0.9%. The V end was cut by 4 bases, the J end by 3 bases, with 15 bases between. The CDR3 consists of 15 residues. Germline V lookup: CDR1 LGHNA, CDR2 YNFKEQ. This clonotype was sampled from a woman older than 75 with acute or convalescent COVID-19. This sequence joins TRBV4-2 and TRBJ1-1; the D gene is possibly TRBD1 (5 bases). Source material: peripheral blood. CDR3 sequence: CASSRDYRADTEAFF. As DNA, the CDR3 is TGTGCCAGCAGCCGGGACTACCGGGCGGACACTGAAGCTTTCTTT.